A selection of T cell receptor beta chains follows, all from one sample in a study of T cells in narcolepsy. The protocol was immunoSEQ multiplex PCR, while the TCRdb copy is restricted to in-frame clones and leaves out a portion. The sample shows some 17,000 clones, around 70% of them seen only once. The sample taken for sequencing was CD45RA- memory CD8+ T cells from PBMCs. The receptors come from a human donor with narcolepsy. Each CDR3 is given with its conserved first and last residue. A D gene is named only where the DNA matches it firmly. Expanded clones get a size class; other rows say once, few or many, or leave the size out.

>.|TRBJ1-1|TRBV4-2|medium-sized
TGTGCCAGCAGCCATACGGGGGTTGAAGCTTTCTTT
CASSHTGVEAFF
>TRBD2|TRBJ2-3|TRBV11-1|.
TGTGCCAGCAGCAAGCTAGCGGGAGGGACGGCAGATACGCAGTATTTT
CASSKLAGGTADTQYF
>TRBD1|TRBJ2-1|TRBV7-6|.
TGTGCCAGCAGCGGAGAAAGGACAGGGGCCTACAATGAGCAGTTCTTC
CASSGERTGAYNEQFF
>TRBD2|TRBJ2-7|TRBV9|once
TGTGCCAGCAGCGTAGAATTAGCGGGAGTGGACGAGCAGTACTTC
CASSVELAGVDEQYF
>.|TRBJ2-7|TRBV7-3|.
TGTGCCAGCAGCCATTTAGCGACCCTCTCCTACGAGCAGTACTTC
CASSHLATLSYEQYF
>TRBD1|TRBJ1-1|TRBV7-9|.
TGTGCCAGCAGCCCGATGACAGGGCCTGAAGCTTTCTTT
CASSPMTGPEAFF
>TRBD2|TRBJ2-2|TRBV7-8|few
TGTGCCAGCAGCTTTCGCGGGGGAAACACCGGGGAGCTGTTTTTT
CASSFRGGNTGELFF
>TRBD1|TRBJ1-3|TRBV5-1|once
TGCGCCAGCAGCCCTTACGGACAGGGTGATTCCGGAAACACCATATATTTT
CASSPYGQGDSGNTIYF
>.|TRBJ2-3|TRBV4-1|.
TGTGCCAGCAGCCAAGTCCGGCAGGTAGATACGCAGTATTTT
CASSQVRQVDTQYF
>.|TRBJ1-1|TRBV6-6|.
TGTGCCAGCAGTTACTCGACCGGGTCCGAAGCTTTCTTT
CASSYSTGSEAFF
>TRBD1|TRBJ2-1|TRBV16|.
TGTGCCAGCAGCCCCCGGGACAGGGTGGACAATGAGCAGTTCTTC
CASSPRDRVDNEQFF
>TRBD1|TRBJ1-2|TRBV6-5|.
TGTGCCAGCAACCCGGGACAGGGTTATGGCTACACCTTC
CASNPGQGYGYTF
>TRBD1|TRBJ2-7|TRBV6-6|.
TGTGCCAGCACCCCATACGAGGGGGCTACCTACGAGCAGTACTTC
CASTPYEGATYEQYF
>TRBD1|TRBJ1-2|TRBV29-1|.
TGCAGCGCCGCAATCGACAGGGTCGGGGATGGCTACACCTTC
CSAAIDRVGDGYTF
>TRBD2|TRBJ2-1|TRBV2|.
TGTGCCAGCATTCAAACTAGCGGGGGCACCGATGAGCAGTTCTTC
CASIQTSGGTDEQFF
>TRBD2|TRBJ2-1|TRBV5-1|once
TGCGCCAGCAGCCTTAGCGGGAGAATGGTCGATGAGCAGTTCTTC
CASSLSGRMVDEQFF
>TRBD1|TRBJ1-6|TRBV6-1|.
TGTGCCAGCTCTGGGGACAGAACAGATAATTCACCCCTCCACTTT
CASSGDRTDNSPLHF
>TRBD1|TRBJ1-2|TRBV6-1|.
TGTGCCAGCAGTGGACAGGGCCGCTATGGCTACACCTTC
CASSGQGRYGYTF
>.|TRBJ2-1|TRBV7-3|.
TGTGCCAGCAGCCCGGGGTGGGGCAATGAGCAGTTCTTC
CASSPGWGNEQFF
>TRBD2|TRBJ2-1|TRBV5-1|.
TGCGCCAGCTCACCCAGTGGACTAGGGAGCTCCTACAATGAGCAGTTCTTC
CASSPSGLGSSYNEQFF
>.|TRBJ2-1|TRBV9|.
TGTGCCAGCAGCCCTCCGGCGGGCAAAAACAATGAGCAGTTCTTC
CASSPPAGKNNEQFF
>TRBD1|TRBJ1-4|TRBV12-5|.
TGTGCTAGTGGTTTTGGACAGGGGACTAATGAAAAACTGTTTTTT
CASGFGQGTNEKLFF
>TRBD1|TRBJ1-1|TRBV13|few
TGTGCCAGCAGCTCGACAGGGTTTGGGAACACTGAAGCTTTCTTT
CASSSTGFGNTEAFF
>TRBD1|TRBJ2-7|TRBV7-6|.
TGTGCCAGCAGCAACCGGGACAGTTCCTACGAGCAGTACTTC
CASSNRDSSYEQYF
>TRBD2|TRBJ2-3|TRBV9|.
TGTGCCAGCAGCCCTCTAGCGGTCCGGGATACGCAGTATTTT
CASSPLAVRDTQYF
>.|TRBJ1-1|TRBV6-6|.
TGTGCCAGCAGTTATTCGGCCGGAAGTGAAGCTTTCTTT
CASSYSAGSEAFF
>TRBD1|TRBJ2-1|TRBV6-1|.
TGTGCCAGCGACCCCGGGACAGGGGTATGGCATGAGCAGTTCTTC
CASDPGTGVWHEQFF
>TRBD1|TRBJ2-1|TRBV15|.
TGTGCCACCAGCAGAGAGGGGACAGGCTCCTACAATGAGCAGTTCTTC
CATSREGTGSYNEQFF
>.|TRBJ1-2|TRBV7-8|.
TGTGCCAGCAGCTTAGCGGACAGATTAGATGGCTACACCTTC
CASSLADRLDGYTF
>TRBD2|TRBJ2-3|TRBV9|medium-sized
TGTGCCAGCAGCGGAAGCGGGAGAGGGGCAGATACGCAGTATTTT
CASSGSGRGADTQYF
>.|TRBJ2-7|TRBV5-1|.
TGTGCCAGCAGCATTCCAGGGTCCTACGAGCAGTACTTC
CASSIPGSYEQYF
>.|TRBJ2-5|TRBV6-5|.
TGTGCCAGCAGTGGCGACTGGGAAGAGACCCAGTACTTC
CASSGDWEETQYF
>.|TRBJ2-3|TRBV11-2|.
TGTGCCAGCAGGCTAGTTGCAGATACGCAGTATTTT
CASRLVADTQYF
>.|TRBJ1-1|TRBV28|.
TGTGCCAGCAGTTTAATTGGGGGAACTGAAGCTTTCTTT
CASSLIGGTEAFF
>TRBD2|TRBJ2-1|TRBV4-1|.
TGCGCCAGCAGCCATACTAGCGGGAGTGGTGATGAGCAGTTCTTC
CASSHTSGSGDEQFF
>.|TRBJ2-7|TRBV16|.
TGTGCCAGCAGCAACGATGGGTACGAGCAGTACTTC
CASSNDGYEQYF
>.|TRBJ2-7|TRBV27|.
TGTGCCAGCAGTCAACAGGGCTCCGAGCAGTACTTC
CASSQQGSEQYF
>.|TRBJ2-7|TRBV13|.
TGTGCCAGCAGTGGGGGGATTACCTACGAGCAGTACTTC
CASSGGITYEQYF
>.|TRBJ1-1|TRBV2|.
TGTGCCAGCAGCGCGATAAACACTGAAGCTTTCTTT
CASSAINTEAFF
>.|TRBJ2-7|TRBV10-2|few
TGCGCCAGCAGTGAGCGGGACAACTACGAGCAGTACTTC
CASSERDNYEQYF
>.|TRBJ2-1|TRBV18|.
TGTGCCAGCTCACCGCCAGGAGGGGGGGCCTACAATGAGCAGTTCTTC
CASSPPGGGAYNEQFF
>.|TRBJ2-3|TRBV6-5|.
TGTGCCAGCAGTTACGCGGGGAATGGGCTAGATACGCAGTATTTT
CASSYAGNGLDTQYF
>TRBD1|TRBJ2-7|TRBV5-6|.
TGTGCCAGCAGCTTGGAACAGGGGCGCTACGAGCAGTACTTC
CASSLEQGRYEQYF
>TRBD2|TRBJ2-2|TRBV6-5|.
TGTGCCAGCAGTGCCGGGACTAGCGACACCGGGGAGCTGTTTTTT
CASSAGTSDTGELFF